One and the same sample provided the 30 T cell receptor beta chains below, sequenced in a study of OX40 agonist ivuxolimab in advanced cancers. Repertoires were generated with immunoSEQ multiplex PCR, while TCRdb's copy carries only in-frame clones and drops some. Of approximately 74,000 clones in the sample, approximately 80% are singletons; the top ten hold roughly 5%. Source: CD4+ or CD8+ T cells sorted from blood, taken in a trial of the OX40 agonist ivuxolimab. These receptors were collected from an adult with an advanced solid tumor such as melanoma, head and neck, liver or kidney cancer.

This clone has just one count. The V and J genes are TRBV6-1 and TRBJ1-5; 7 bases map to TRBD1. The V segment lost 6 bases and the J segment 3 bases; nucleotides outside the gene matches: 5. Germline loops: CDR1 MNHNS, CDR2 SASEGT. The CDR3 loop spans 14 amino acids. The CDR3 spells CASRDRSANQPQHF. The CDR3 coding sequence is TGTGCCAGCAGGGACAGGTCCGCCAATCAGCCCCAGCATTTT.

V and J are TRBV21-1 and TRBJ2-3. TRBV21-1 is labeled a pseudogene. This CDR3 contains 18 residues. CDR3 nucleotides: TGTGCCAGCAGCGAAAGCAAAAGTAAGGGGACGTCCGGAGATACGCAGTATTTT. Its translation is CASSESKSKGTSGDTQYF.

The V gene is TRBV5-1, the J gene TRBJ1-4; D might be TRBD1 (6 bases). Germline V gene data show CDR1 as SGHRS and CDR2 as YFSETQ. This CDR3 contains 13 residues. V was pared by 0 bases and J by 8 bases, with 8 bases between. The DNA for the CDR3 is TGCGCCAGCAGCTTGGGGACAGCCGAAAAACTGTTTTTT. As protein: CASSLGTAEKLFF.

This chain joins TRBV19 and TRBJ2-2; weak D call: TRBD2 (6 bases). Germline CDR1 is LNHDA and CDR2 is SQIVND (reference sequence). The V end was cut by 7 bases, the J end by 0 bases, with 12 bases between. The CDR3 is 15 residues long. CDR3 coding DNA: TGTGCCAGTAACCTGGGGACTTCGAACACCGGGGAGCTGTTTTTT. Amino acids: CASNLGTSNTGELFF.

CDR3 DNA: TGTGCCAGCAGCTTGAAGCACACAGGGACCTACGAGCAGTACGTC. Protein: CASSLKHTGTYEQYV. This chain links TRBV5-5 with TRBJ2-7; weak D call: TRBD1 (6 bases). V lost 1 base and J 2 bases, leaving 13 bases between the germline ends. Per germline, CDR1 SGHKS and CDR2 YYEKEE (reference sequence). The CDR3 loop spans 15 amino acids.

The chain uses TRBV2 and TRBJ1-5; weak D call: TRBD1 (5 bases). The CDR3 is 15 residues long. With 5 bases removed from V and 5 bases from J, the gap between germline ends came to 16 bases. In germline, CDR1 is SNHLY, CDR2 FYNNEI. CDR3 coding DNA: TGTGCCAGCAGTCTTCCAGGGACCCTCCATCAGCCCCAGCATTTT. Translation: CASSLPGTLHQPQHF.

Only a few counts were recorded for this clone. The chain carries TRBV4-1 and TRBJ1-6; D gene uncertain. V dropped 0 bases and J dropped 6 bases, with 9 bases sitting between them. Germline V gene lookup returns CDR1 MGHRA and CDR2 YSYEKL. The CDR3 extends over 15 amino acids. In DNA form, the CDR3 reads TGCGCCAGCAGCCAAGACGCGGCAGCTAATTCACCCCTCCACTTT. Its translation is CASSQDAAANSPLHF.

This chain links TRBV27 with TRBJ1-5; possible D gene TRBD1, 5 bases. The V end was cut by 5 bases, the J end by 2 bases, with 13 bases between. The CDR3 is made up of 15 amino acids. From germline, CDR1 is MNHEY and CDR2 SMNVEV (reference sequence). CDR3 loop: CASSVGGTGNQPQHF. As DNA, the CDR3 is TGTGCCAGCAGTGTTGGGGGGACGGGCAATCAGCCCCAGCATTTT.

This clone was seen a single time. This chain uses TRBV6-1 with TRBJ2-3, with D perhaps matching TRBD2 (5 bases). This CDR3 has 13 amino acids. Trimming shortened V by 1 base and J by 8 bases, and 10 bases separated the two germline ends. CDR1 and CDR2 (germline): MNHNS, SASEGT. Here the CDR3 DNA reads TGTGCCAGCAGTGAAGTCCTACGGGGTACGCAGTATTTT. The encoded protein is CASSEVLRGTQYF.

This clone appeared a single time. The chain is built from TRBV11-2 and TRBJ2-3; 9 bases align to TRBD2. Germline-derived CDR1 and CDR2 are SGHAT and FQNNGV. The CDR3 is 15 residues long. The junction had 5 bases not matched to a gene; V was cut back by 5 bases and J by 2 bases. CDR3 sequence: CASSAQRGATDTQYF. In DNA, the CDR3 is TGTGCCAGCAGCGCCCAGCGGGGGGCCACAGATACGCAGTATTTT.

The table lists this clone with a few counts. The rearrangement uses TRBV7-9 and TRBJ1-5; D is ambiguous. The CDR3 extends over 14 amino acids. Germline assignment: CDR1 SEHNR and CDR2 FQNEAQ (reference sequence). Trimming cost V 4 bases and J 1 base, with 8 bases left between them. CDR3 nucleotide sequence: TGTGCCAGCAGCTCAAGTGGGAGCAATCAGCCCCAGCATTTT. Its protein product is CASSSSGSNQPQHF.

In this sample, this clone turned up once. V and J are TRBV6-5 and TRBJ2-7, with 8 bases aligning to TRBD2. Germline lookup yields CDR1 MNHEY and CDR2 SVGAGI. This CDR3 comprises 14 residues. With V trimmed by 5 bases and J by 0 bases, 3 bases remained unmatched. CDR3 sequence: CASSRTSGSYEQYF. CDR3 nucleotide sequence: TGTGCCAGCAGTCGAACTAGCGGCTCCTACGAGCAGTACTTC.

This chain links TRBV7-2 with TRBJ1-5; a weak D match, TRBD1 (6 bases). The CDR3 runs 18 residues. V was cut by 1 base and J by 0 bases, with 16 bases left in between. Germline V gene data show CDR1 as SGHTA and CDR2 as FQGNSA. CDR3 DNA: TGTGCCAGCAGCTTAGACCTGAGAGGGGGTTCTAGCAATCAGCCCCAGCATTTT. It is translated as CASSLDLRGGSSNQPQHF.

The genes are TRBV18 and TRBJ2-2; D call uncertain. Germline V lookup: CDR1 KGHSH, CDR2 LQKENI. This CDR3 contains 13 residues. Trimming shortened V by 10 bases and J by 3 bases, and 12 bases separated the two germline ends. CDR3 loop: CATRSTHTGELFF. CDR3 sequence (DNA): TGTGCCACCCGCTCCACCCACACCGGGGAGCTGTTTTTT.

The chain has TRBV15 and TRBJ2-3; D remains unclear. Germline V gene data show CDR1 as LNHNV and CDR2 as YYDKDF (reference sequence). The CDR3 totals 15 residues. Trimming took off 0 bases at V and 0 bases at J, with 7 bases between the two ends. The CDR3 here is CATSREVRSTDTQYF. The CDR3 coding sequence is TGTGCCACCAGCAGAGAGGTTAGGAGCACAGATACGCAGTATTTT.

J is TRBJ1-1 and V is TRBV6-4; 9 nucleotides match TRBD1. With 3 bases clipped from V and 1 base from J, the junction kept 3 bases outside the gene matches. This CDR3 is built from 15 residues. From germline, CDR1 is MRHNA and CDR2 SNTAGT. CDR3 bases: TGTGCCAGCAGTGAACAGGGGGCGGGGAACACTGAAGCTTTCTTT. It translates to CASSEQGAGNTEAFF.

The chain employs TRBV28 and TRBJ1-5, with D possibly being TRBD1 (6 bases). The CDR3 runs to 15 residues. In germline, CDR1 is MDHEN, CDR2 SYDVKM. Between the trimmed V and J ends, which lost 7 bases and 7 bases, there was a span of 20 bases. CDR3 nucleotide sequence: TGTGCCAGCACCGTCGGGGGGCGTGGGTACCAGCCCCAGCATTTT. It codes for CASTVGGRGYQPQHF.

The chain has TRBV5-5 and TRBJ1-3, with 7 positions matching TRBD1. CDR1 and CDR2 (germline): SGHKS, YYEKEE (reference sequence). V gave up 2 bases and J gave up 7 bases; unmatched junction bases: 9. The CDR3 totals 15 residues. CDR3 sequence (DNA): TGTGCCAGCAGCTTACTCGACAGGGCCTCGAACACCATATATTTT. Residues: CASSLLDRASNTIYF. Full variable domain (rest looked up from reference TRBV5-5 and TRBJ1-3): DAGVTQSPTHLIKTRGQQVTLRCSPISGHKSVSWYQQVLGQGPQFIFQYYEKEERGRGNFPDRFSARQFPNYSSELNVNALLLGDSALYLCASSLLDRASNTIYFGEGSWLTVV.

V is TRBV5-5 and J is TRBJ2-1; weak D call: TRBD1 (5 bases). Germline V gene sequence: CDR1 SGHKS, CDR2 YYEKEE (reference sequence). V lost 4 bases and J lost 11, with 19 bases in between. The CDR3 length is 14 residues. The CDR3 bases are TGTGCCAGCAGCATACCTCAGGGTCCCCGGAAGCAGTTCTTC. Translation: CASSIPQGPRKQFF.

This clone has a single count. This rearrangement joins TRBV5-1 to TRBJ2-2; the D gene is possibly TRBD1 (5 bases). V lost 4 bases, J lost 4 bases, and 14 bases lay in between. The CDR3 consists of 15 residues. Germline V gives CDR1 SGHRS, CDR2 YFSETQ. The CDR3 coding sequence is TGCGCCAGCAGCGTCGCAAGGGGCGTCACCGGGGAGCTGTTTTTT. This sequence encodes CASSVARGVTGELFF.

The genes are TRBV11-2 and TRBJ2-1; 7 positions agree with TRBD2. Germline V gives CDR1 SGHAT, CDR2 FQNNGV. V lost 5 bases and J lost 15; bases outside the gene matches: 10. The CDR3 has 12 amino acids. The CDR3 here is CASSPGGTEAFF. The CDR3 region has the DNA TGTGCCAGCAGCCCCGGGGGGACTGAGGCGTTCTTC.

The V and J genes are TRBV23-1 and TRBJ2-5; a weak D match, TRBD1 (6 bases). TRBV23-1 is identified as an open reading frame with a role that is uncertain. This CDR3 comprises 15 residues. The V and J ends lost 3 bases and 3 bases respectively, with 14 bases between them. Written as DNA, the CDR3 is TGCGCCAGCAGTCATGATAGACAGGTAAAAGAGACCCAGTACTTC. Its protein is CASSHDRQVKETQYF.

DNA for the CDR3: TGCGCCAGCAGGATCGAGAACACTGAAGCTTTCTTT. This sequence encodes CASRIENTEAFF. V and J are TRBV5-1 and TRBJ1-1, with D unclear. Germline V gene lookup returns CDR1 SGHRS and CDR2 YFSETQ. The V gene lost 5 bases and the J gene lost 1 base, with 6 bases spanning the gap. CDR3 size: 12 residues.

The rearrangement uses TRBV11-2 and TRBJ2-1; TRBD2 matches at 7 bases. This CDR3 comprises 16 residues. Unmatched junction bases numbered 3, after V lost 1 base and J lost 0 bases. The V gene's germline CDR1 is SGHAT and CDR2 FQNNGV. The CDR3 bases are TGTGCCAGCAGCTTAGCTCGGACTAGCTCCTACAATGAGCAGTTCTTC. Protein: CASSLARTSSYNEQFF.

DNA for the CDR3: TGCGCCAGCAGTTTACAACCGGGACTAGCGGGGGGGCCAGCAGATACGCAGTATTTT. This codes for CASSLQPGLAGGPADTQYF. The chain has TRBV5-1 and TRBJ2-3, with 16 positions matching TRBD2. This CDR3 has 19 residues. V trimming: 5 bases; J trimming: 4 bases; junction bases outside the gene matches: 13. Per germline, CDR1 SGHRS and CDR2 YFSETQ.

The genes are TRBV6-6 and TRBJ1-5, with D perhaps TRBD1 (5 bases). Germline lookup yields CDR1 MNHNY and CDR2 SVGAGI (reference sequence). The CDR3 runs 14 residues. The V and J ends lost 0 bases and 5 bases respectively, with 8 bases between them. DNA of the CDR3: TGTGCCAGCAGTTACTCCGGGGGATATCAGCCCCAGCATTTT. Protein: CASSYSGGYQPQHF.

This chain uses TRBV27 with TRBJ2-5; 15 nucleotides line up with TRBD2. Losses at the gene ends were 5 bases for V and 6 bases for J; bases not matched to a gene: 4. CDR1 is MNHEY and CDR2 is SMNVEV in the germline V gene (reference sequence). The CDR3 spans 15 residues. The DNA of the CDR3 is TGTGCCAGCAGTCTGGGACTAGCGGGAGGAAAGACCCAGTACTTC. Amino acid sequence: CASSLGLAGGKTQYF.

The V call is TRBV28, the J call TRBJ2-1, with 8 nucleotides matching TRBD2. The trim removed 5 bases at V and 10 bases at J, leaving 10 bases unmatched. Per the germline V gene, CDR1 is MDHEN and CDR2 is SYDVKM. This CDR3 region has 14 residues. The CDR3 spells CASSPLQAGDEQFF. Here the CDR3 DNA reads TGTGCCAGCAGTCCCCTTCAAGCGGGGGACGAGCAGTTCTTC. Using reference TRBV28 and TRBJ2-1 for the parts outside the CDR3, the full variable domain is DVKVTQSSRYLVKRTGEKVFLECVQDMDHENMFWYRQDPGLGLRLIYFSYDVKMKEKGDIPEGYSVSREKKERFSLILESASTNQTSMYLCASSPLQAGDEQFFGPGTRLTVL.

This clone was detected a few times. The chain couples TRBV4-2 to TRBJ1-5; D unclear. Trimming left V 2 bases short and J 3 bases short, with 11 bases between. Per the germline V gene, CDR1 is LGHNA and CDR2 is YNFKEQ. The CDR3 is 15 amino acids. As DNA, the CDR3 is TGTGCCAGCAGCCAACGATTGGATCCCAATCAGCCCCAGCATTTT. Translated, it gives CASSQRLDPNQPQHF.

The sample holds one count of this clone. The rearrangement links TRBV5-1 to TRBJ2-3; the match to TRBD2 covers 7 bases. CDR3 length: 15 residues. Trimming removed 3 bases from V and 0 bases from J; junction bases left unmatched: 4. Germline V gene data show CDR1 as SGHRS and CDR2 as YFSETQ. The CDR3 region is CASSYSGASTDTQYF. The CDR3 nucleotides are TGCGCCAGCAGCTACAGCGGGGCTAGCACAGATACGCAGTATTTT.